This passage covers 29 T cell receptor beta chains from one sample sequenced in a study of molecular identifiers for immune sequencing clone quantification. TCRdb fed the PCR reads into MiXCR, producing one record per CDR3 protein. The table includes a few hundred thousand distinct CDR3 sequences, 24% detected once. The specimen was naive CD8+ T cells from blood, with Jurkat cell RNA spiked in. Subset specified: FACS-sorted CD8+CD4-CCR7+CD45RA+ naive T cells. The receptors stem from a human donor in good health. Some libraries in this study had Jurkat cell RNA spiked in.

This clonotype was detected ten times or more. The J gene is TRBJ1-1, the V gene TRBV6-1; 7 bases are a match to TRBD1. V shed 8 bases and J 1 base; nucleotides not matched to a gene: 1. The CDR3 loop spans 12 amino acids. CDR1 and CDR2 (germline): MNHNS, SASEGT. In DNA form, the CDR3 reads TGTGCCAGCCGGACAGGGAACACTGAAGCTTTCTTT. As protein: CASRTGNTEAFF.

Note on this clonotype: An end of the junction does not agree with germline; a read error may underlie this. V and J are TRBV10-3 and TRBJ2-7; tentative D call: TRBD1 (6 bases). CDR1 ENHRY and CDR2 SYGVKD come from the germline V gene. The CDR3 length is 12 residues. CDR3: CAISDDRYGQYF. CDR3 DNA sequence: TGTGCCATCAGTGACGACAGGTACGGGCAGTACTTC.

This clonotype was observed a handful of times. The V and J genes are TRBV30 and TRBJ2-7; 8 nucleotides line up with TRBD2. CDR1 is GTSNPN, CDR2 SVGIG, per germline (reference sequence). Losses at the gene ends were 2 bases for V and 2 bases for J; bases not matched to a gene: 2. The CDR3 has 13 amino acids. CDR3 sequence reads: CAWSRGGAYEQYF. The CDR3 bases are TGTGCCTGGAGTCGGGGGGGGGCCTACGAGCAGTACTTC.

This chain uses TRBV4-1 with TRBJ1-2, with TRBD1 as a possible D gene (5 bases). Germline lookup yields CDR1 MGHRA and CDR2 YSYEKL. The V gene lost 0 bases and the J gene lost 2 bases, with 10 bases spanning the gap. CDR3 length: 15 residues. The CDR3 region is CASSQDLGVNYGYTF. The CDR3 DNA sequence: TGCGCCAGCAGCCAAGATTTAGGGGTCAACTATGGCTACACCTTC.

A word on this clonotype: One base away lies a much larger clone, so this may be a sequencing read error. CDR3 loop: CASRPAGSKETQYF. CDR3 sequence (DNA): TGTGCCAGCAGACCCGCCGGTTCCAAAGAGACCCAGTACTTC. The chain links TRBV28 to TRBJ2-5, with no clear D. The germline CDR1 and CDR2 sequences are MDHEN and SYDVKM. This CDR3 region has 14 residues. Trimming took off 6 bases at V and 3 bases at J, with 14 bases between the two ends. The complete variable domain, with remaining parts taken from reference TRBV28 and TRBJ2-5, reads DVKVTQSSRYLVKRTGEKVFLECVQDMDHENMFWYRQDPGLGLRLIYFSYDVKMKEKGDIPEGYSVSREKKERFSLILESASTNQTSMYLCASRPAGSKETQYFGPGTRLLVL.

This clonotype was recorded at least ten times. The rearrangement uses TRBV19 and TRBJ1-1; a weak D match, TRBD1 (5 bases). The CDR3 has 15 amino acids. Germline lookup yields CDR1 LNHDA and CDR2 SQIVND (reference sequence). The germline V and J ends were trimmed by 6 bases and 4 bases, with 18 bases remaining between them. The CDR3, as DNA: TGTGCCAGTAGCTCTGGAGACAGATTACCCACTGAAGCTTTCTTT. Residues: CASSSGDRLPTEAFF.

This clonotype was seen a handful of times. V usage is TRBV30 and J usage is TRBJ2-1; maybe TRBD2 (6 bases). Per the germline V gene, CDR1 is GTSNPN and CDR2 is SVGIG (reference sequence). The CDR3 totals 16 residues. The V end was cut by 5 bases, the J end by 0 bases, with 17 bases between. CDR3 nucleotide sequence: TGTGCCTGGGAGGTACCGGGAGCGAGCTCCTACAATGAGCAGTTCTTC. This translates into CAWEVPGASSYNEQFF.

This clonotype has just a few counts. V and J are TRBV4-3 and TRBJ2-3, with TRBD2 matching 10 bases. This CDR3 has 17 residues. The V gene's germline CDR1 is LGHNA and CDR2 YSLEER. The J segment lost 4 bases and the V segment lost 3 bases, leaving 10 bases of the junction unmatched. The CDR3 loop is CASSQAESGGASDTQYF. The CDR3 region has the DNA TGCGCCAGCAGCCAGGCCGAGAGCGGGGGGGCGTCAGATACGCAGTATTTT.

In this sample, this clonotype turned up a few times. This CDR3 is CASLFGVGGTGETGELFF. DNA of the CDR3: TGTGCCAGCCTCTTCGGAGTCGGCGGGACCGGTGAGACCGGGGAGCTGTTTTTT. The genes are TRBV12-3 or TRBV12-4 and TRBJ2-2; the D gene is possibly TRBD2 (6 bases). This CDR3 region has 18 residues. V was shortened by 8 bases and J by 5 bases, with 27 bases between the two germline ends.

This clonotype has a handful of counts. V gene TRBV4-3 combines with J gene TRBJ2-1, with D uncertain. This CDR3 is built from 12 residues. CDR1 LGHNA and CDR2 YSLEER come from the germline V gene. Deletions cut 1 base from V and 8 bases from J, with 6 bases between. The CDR3 spells CASSQGAYEQFF. The DNA for the CDR3 is TGCGCCAGCAGCCAAGGGGCGTATGAGCAGTTCTTC.

This clonotype was observed at least ten times. The chain joins TRBV29-1 to TRBJ2-5; D is undetermined. V lost 2 bases and J lost 5, with 21 bases in between. Per germline, CDR1 SQVTM and CDR2 ANQGSEA. There are 16 residues in the CDR3. As DNA, the CDR3 is TGCAGCGTTGAAATCTCGAGGACCCGCAAGTCCGAGACCCAGTACTTC. Protein: CSVEISRTRKSETQYF.

This clonotype was recorded at least ten times. J is TRBJ1-1 and V is TRBV7-6; D uncertain. Germline values: CDR1 SGHVS, CDR2 FNYEAQ. The CDR3 sequence is 14 residues long. Trimming cost V 3 bases and J 4 bases, with 12 bases left between them. CDR3 residues: CASSFSVASTEAFF. CDR3 DNA: TGTGCCAGCAGCTTCTCTGTGGCTAGCACTGAAGCTTTCTTT.

This clonotype came up many times. This chain links TRBV12-3 or TRBV12-4 with TRBJ2-7, with D tentatively TRBD1 (5 bases). The CDR3 covers 14 residues. Trimming left V 6 bases short and J 4 bases short, with 16 bases between. CDR3 sequence reads: CASSSVWGKYEQYF. CDR3 bases: TGTGCCAGCAGCTCCGTGTGGGGCAAGTACGAGCAGTACTTC.

A word on this clonotype: A much more abundant neighbour one base away suggests this may be a read error. The CDR3 ends on some other residue instead of the conserved phenylalanine or tryptophan, so this is likely a read error. The chain has TRBV19 and TRBJ1-1, with a tentative D call TRBD1 (5 bases). CDR3 length: 13 residues. Germline V CDR1 and CDR2: LNHDA, SQIVND (reference sequence). V lost 1 base and J 3 bases, leaving 6 bases between the germline ends. The CDR3 DNA follows: TGTGCCAGTAGTATAGTGGGGGACACTGAAGCTTTCCTT. As protein: CASSIVGDTEAFL.

Comment on this clonotype: A much bigger clone sits one base away, suggesting this may be a read error. V gene TRBV4-3 combines with J gene TRBJ2-5, with D perhaps TRBD2 (6 bases). V was cut by 1 base and J by 5 bases, with 14 bases left in between. The CDR3 covers 15 residues. CDR1 is LGHNA and CDR2 is YSLEER in the germline V gene. CDR3 in DNA: TGCGCCAGCAGCCAAGGTCGAGGAGGGACCGAGACCCAGTACTTC. This codes for CASSQGRGGTETQYF.

The chain couples TRBV4-3 to TRBJ1-5, with D tentatively TRBD1 (5 bases). Trimming cost V 0 bases and J 5 bases, with 23 bases left between them. The CDR3 consists of 19 residues. Germline assignment: CDR1 LGHNA and CDR2 YSLEER. The CDR3 DNA reads as TGCGCCAGCAGCCAAGATTCGCGAGGTATAGGGACTTCCTATCAGCCCCAGCATTTT. Encoded protein: CASSQDSRGIGTSYQPQHF.

Worth noting for this clonotype: Given a much more abundant clone one base away, this may be a read error. The chain combines TRBV3-2 with TRBJ2-4; the D call TRBD1 from the table was never checked on the DNA. TRBV3-2 is annotated as a pseudogene. This CDR3 region has 16 residues. CDR3 protein: CASSQDWAGFENIQSF. The CDR3 DNA sequence: TGTGCCAGCAGCCAAGATTGGGCAGGGTTTGAAAACATTCAGTCCTTC.

A word on this clonotype: This sequence may be a read error, since a much larger clone differs from it by one base. The genes are TRBV20-1 and TRBJ2-7, with D unclear. With 3 bases removed from V and 2 bases from J, the gap between germline ends came to 11 bases. This CDR3 has 13 residues. Germline CDR1 and CDR2: DFQATT and SNEGSKA (reference sequence). The CDR3, as DNA: TGCAGTGCTAGGAACAGAACAACCTACGAGCAGTACTTC. Protein: CSARNRTTYEQYF.

The table lists this clonotype with many counts. V usage is TRBV9 and J usage is TRBJ2-3; D gene ambiguous. V was shortened by 4 bases and J by 1 base, with 10 bases between the two germline ends. This CDR3 has 14 amino acids. The germline CDR1 and CDR2 sequences are SGDLS and YYNGEE. The CDR3 bases are TGTGCCAGCAGCATCGGCCGGGGCACAGATACGCAGTATTTT. Translated: CASSIGRGTDTQYF.

On this clonotype itself: A read error is likely, as this CDR3 ends without the conserved phenylalanine or tryptophan. The rearrangement joins TRBV6-2 or TRBV6-3 to TRBJ1-2, with no clear D. CDR3 size: 13 residues. Germline V gene data show CDR1 as MNHEY and CDR2 as SVGEGT. The V end was cut by 2 bases, the J end by 2 bases, with 6 bases between. The CDR3: CASSYGLNYGYTL. In DNA, the CDR3 is TGTGCCAGCAGTTACGGACTAAACTATGGCTACACCCTC.

This clonotype was recorded at least ten times. J is TRBJ2-1 and V is TRBV7-6, with 7 bases that match TRBD1. The CDR3 spans 16 residues. J gave up 5 bases and V 5 bases, and 12 bases lay outside the gene matches. Germline V gene sequence: CDR1 SGHVS, CDR2 FNYEAQ. The DNA for the CDR3 is TGTGCCAGCAGCCCACCGTTGGACAGGATCGACAATGAGCAGTTCTTC. Translation gives CASSPPLDRIDNEQFF.

This clonotype was recorded many times. This chain links TRBV4-3 with TRBJ2-7; TRBD2 matches at 10 bases. V was pared by 3 bases and J by 4 bases, with 6 bases of the junction left unmatched. The CDR3 sequence is 15 residues long. Germline V CDR1 and CDR2: LGHNA, YSLEER. The CDR3, as DNA: TGCGCCAGCAGCCAGAACCTAGCGGGGGTGTACGAGCAGTACTTC. This codes for CASSQNLAGVYEQYF.

V gene TRBV12-3 or TRBV12-4 combines with J gene TRBJ2-3, with 9 bases identical to TRBD1. V trimming: 4 bases; J trimming: 9 bases; junction bases outside the gene matches: 14. This CDR3 is built from 16 residues. The CDR3 sequence is CASSSQIDRGGYTQYF. DNA for the CDR3: TGTGCCAGCAGTTCACAAATCGACAGGGGGGGTTACACGCAGTATTTT.

There are many counts of this clonotype. This chain links TRBV27 with TRBJ1-6; D not resolved. CDR3 size: 15 residues. CDR1 and CDR2 (germline): MNHEY, SMNVEV (reference sequence). The V end was cut by 6 bases, the J end by 1 base, with 10 bases between. The CDR3: CASSLGRSYNSPLHF. The CDR3 coding sequence is TGTGCCAGCAGCTTAGGTCGGTCCTATAATTCACCCCTCCACTTT.

With regard to this clonotype: Being one base from a much bigger clone, this may be a read error. The genes are TRBV7-2 and TRBJ2-3; D not resolved. This CDR3 has 13 residues. Trimming removed 4 bases at V and 6 bases at J, with 11 bases between. Germline assignment: CDR1 SGHTA and CDR2 FQGNSA. The DNA for the CDR3 is TGTGCCAGCAGCTCTGGCCTCTGGGATACGCAGTATTTT. Amino acid sequence: CASSSGLWDTQYF.

Comment on this clonotype: A read error may be the cause here, since a much bigger clone is one base away. The CDR3, as DNA: TGTGCCAGCAGCGGCCGGGACAGGCACACAGATACGCGGTATTTT. Translating gives CASSGRDRHTDTRYF. This rearrangement joins TRBV13 to TRBJ2-3, with TRBD1 identical over 8 bases. Per germline, CDR1 PRHDT and CDR2 FYEKMQ (reference sequence). This CDR3 spans 15 amino acids.

This clonotype was recorded at least ten times. This chain joins TRBV12-3 or TRBV12-4 and TRBJ1-2; 7 nucleotides agree with TRBD1. J gave up 2 bases and V 3 bases, and 9 bases lay outside the gene matches. The CDR3 is made up of 16 amino acids. Written as DNA, the CDR3 is TGTGCCAGCAGTTTCGCCTTGACAGGGCAGAACTATGGCTACACCTTC. Protein product: CASSFALTGQNYGYTF.

This clonotype was recorded a few times. The chain has TRBV20-1 and TRBJ2-2, with 10 positions matching TRBD1. CDR1 is DFQATT, CDR2 SNEGSKA, per germline (reference sequence). This CDR3 comprises 14 residues. J gave up 1 base and V 6 bases, and 2 bases lay outside the gene matches. CDR3 DNA: TGCAGTGCCGGGGACAGGGGGAACACCGGGGAGCTGTTTTTT. Its translation: CSAGDRGNTGELFF.

This clonotype was detected only a few times. This chain uses TRBV25-1 with TRBJ2-1; D gene unclear. The length of the CDR3 is 16 residues. The V end was cut by 4 bases, the J end by 1 base, with 14 bases between. The germline CDR1 and CDR2 sequences are MGHDK and SYGVNS. The CDR3 spells CASSVYVAGSYNEQFF. For the CDR3, the DNA is TGTGCCAGCAGTGTTTACGTGGCAGGATCCTACAATGAGCAGTTCTTC. The full variable domain, its missing parts supplied by reference TRBV25-1 and TRBJ2-1, is EADIYQTPRYLVIGTGKKITLECSQTMGHDKMYWYQQDPGMELHLIHYSYGVNSTEKGDLSSESTVSRIRTEHFPLTLESARPSHTSQYLCASSVYVAGSYNEQFFGPGTRLTVL.